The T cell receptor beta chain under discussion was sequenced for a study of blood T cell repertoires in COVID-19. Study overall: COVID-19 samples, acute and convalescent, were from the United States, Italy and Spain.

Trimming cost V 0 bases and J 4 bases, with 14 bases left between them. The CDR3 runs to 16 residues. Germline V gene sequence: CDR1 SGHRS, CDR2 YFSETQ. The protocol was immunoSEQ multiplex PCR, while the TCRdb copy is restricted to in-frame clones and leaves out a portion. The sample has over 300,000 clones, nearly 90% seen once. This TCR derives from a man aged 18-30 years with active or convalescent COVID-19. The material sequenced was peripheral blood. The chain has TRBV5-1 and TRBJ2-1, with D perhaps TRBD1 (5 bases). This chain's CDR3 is CASSLEIVPGYNEQFF. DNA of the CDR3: TGCGCCAGCAGCTTGGAGATAGTCCCAGGGTACAATGAGCAGTTCTTC.